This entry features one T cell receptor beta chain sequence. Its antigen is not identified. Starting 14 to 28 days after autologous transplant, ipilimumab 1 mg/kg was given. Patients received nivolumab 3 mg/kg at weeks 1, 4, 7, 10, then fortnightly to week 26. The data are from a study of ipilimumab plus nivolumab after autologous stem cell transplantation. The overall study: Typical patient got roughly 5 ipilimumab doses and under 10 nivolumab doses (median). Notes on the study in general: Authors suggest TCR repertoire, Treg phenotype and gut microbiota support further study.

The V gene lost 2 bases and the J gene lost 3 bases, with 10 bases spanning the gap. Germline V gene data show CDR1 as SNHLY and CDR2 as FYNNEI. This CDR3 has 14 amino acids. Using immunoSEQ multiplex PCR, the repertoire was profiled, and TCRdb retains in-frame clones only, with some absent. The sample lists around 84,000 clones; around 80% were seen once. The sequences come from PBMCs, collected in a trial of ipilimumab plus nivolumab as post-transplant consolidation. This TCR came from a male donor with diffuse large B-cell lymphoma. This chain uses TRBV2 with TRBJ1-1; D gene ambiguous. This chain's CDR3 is CASSERIWDTEAFF. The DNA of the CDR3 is TGTGCCAGCAGTGAAAGGATCTGGGACACTGAAGCTTTCTTT.